This TCR beta chain was documented in a study of PD-1 blockade in mismatch repair-deficient tumors. PCR or immunohistochemistry showed mismatch repair deficiency in every enrolled patient. The TCR-sequenced patients were a few responders to pembrolizumab. Germline assignment: CDR1 SGHRS and CDR2 YFSETQ. V lost 0 bases and J lost 8, with 11 bases in between. The CDR3 has 13 amino acids. Profiled with immunoSEQ multiplex PCR; TCRdb holds only in-frame clones, not every one. The sample has approximately 9,800 clones, about 85% seen once; the top ten hold approximately 0.97%. The sequence derives from an adult with mismatch repair-deficient cancer. V is TRBV5-1 and J is TRBJ1-1, with D perhaps TRBD1 (6 bases). This sample comprised PBMCs, obtained 46 weeks after starting pembrolizumab. This chain's CDR3 is CASSLVGGEEAFF. CDR3 coding DNA: TGCGCCAGCAGCTTGGTAGGGGGTGAGGAAGCTTTCTTT.